The rows below give T cell receptor beta chains drawn from one sample of a study of T cell responses to AZD1222 COVID-19 vaccine. Profiled with immunoSEQ multiplex PCR; TCRdb holds only in-frame clones, not every one. The sample lists roughly 130,000 clones; roughly 90% were seen once. Specimen: peripheral blood, collected on day 0 of AZD1222 vaccination. These receptors were taken from an adult in good health. CDR3s include the opening cysteine and the closing phenylalanine or tryptophan. A D gene is named only where the DNA matches it firmly. Clone size is stated in some rows and not others, as once, few, many or a class when expanded.

d_gene	v_gene	abundance	j_gene	CDR3nt	CDR3aa
NA	TRBV6-5	NA	TRBJ2-5	TGTGCCAGCCAGCGAGGGGGAAAAGAGACCCAGTACTTC	CASQRGGKETQYF
NA	TRBV6-5	NA	TRBJ2-7	TGTGCCAGCAGTTACTCCGGGGCTCCCTCCTACGAGCAGTACTTC	CASSYSGAPSYEQYF
NA	TRBV10-1	NA	TRBJ1-3	TGCGCCAGCAGTGAGGCGGCGAACTCTGGAAACACCATATATTTT	CASSEAANSGNTIYF
NA	TRBV27	few	TRBJ2-2	TGTGCCAGCAGCCTCGTTCTTCTTAGCGGGGAGCTGTTTTTT	CASSLVLLSGELFF
NA	TRBV5-4	NA	TRBJ1-2	TGTGCCAGCAGCGGGCCCCCTAACTATGGCTACACCTTC	CASSGPPNYGYTF
TRBD1	TRBV19	NA	TRBJ1-6	TGTGCCAGTAGTATATCCCCCTTCGACAGGGCCAGTGGTTCACCCCTCCACTTT	CASSISPFDRASGSPLHF
NA	TRBV4-2	few	TRBJ1-3	TGTGCCAGCAGCCTCACTCCAACCGCTTTAGACACCATATATTTT	CASSLTPTALDTIYF
NA	TRBV29-1	NA	TRBJ1-2	TGCAGCGTTGAAGGCCCCGCGCGTTATGGCTACACCTTC	CSVEGPARYGYTF
NA	TRBV3-1/TRBV3-2	NA	TRBJ1-5	TGTGCCAGCAGCCATCGGGAGGATCAGCCCCAGCATTTT	CASSHREDQPQHF
TRBD1	TRBV5-1	NA	TRBJ1-4	TGCGCCAGCAGCTTCGGACAGGGCGAAAAACTGTTTTTT	CASSFGQGEKLFF
TRBD2	TRBV10-3	NA	TRBJ2-4	TGTGCCATCAGTGAATTAGGGACTAGCGGAGGATGGGTGGGCAAAAACATTCAGTACTTC	CAISELGTSGGWVGKNIQYF
NA	TRBV24-1	few	TRBJ2-5	TGTGCCACCAGTGATCTCGGGAACCAAGAGACCCAGTACTTC	CATSDLGNQETQYF
NA	TRBV28	NA	TRBJ1-5	TGTGCCAGCAGTCTCAATGGACAGCACAATCAGCCCCAGCATTTT	CASSLNGQHNQPQHF
NA	TRBV7-9	once	TRBJ2-4	TGTGCCAGCAGCTTAGGGTTAGACCTAGCCAAAAACATTCAGTACTTC	CASSLGLDLAKNIQYF
NA	TRBV9	NA	TRBJ1-2	TGTGCCAGCAGCGTAGCTGGGATGGGAGCGCACGGACGCTTC	CASSVAGMGAHGRF
NA	TRBV5-1	NA	TRBJ1-1	TGCGCCAGCAGGGAGGGGGGAGGTTTGCCCACTGAAGCTTTCTTT	CASREGGGLPTEAFF